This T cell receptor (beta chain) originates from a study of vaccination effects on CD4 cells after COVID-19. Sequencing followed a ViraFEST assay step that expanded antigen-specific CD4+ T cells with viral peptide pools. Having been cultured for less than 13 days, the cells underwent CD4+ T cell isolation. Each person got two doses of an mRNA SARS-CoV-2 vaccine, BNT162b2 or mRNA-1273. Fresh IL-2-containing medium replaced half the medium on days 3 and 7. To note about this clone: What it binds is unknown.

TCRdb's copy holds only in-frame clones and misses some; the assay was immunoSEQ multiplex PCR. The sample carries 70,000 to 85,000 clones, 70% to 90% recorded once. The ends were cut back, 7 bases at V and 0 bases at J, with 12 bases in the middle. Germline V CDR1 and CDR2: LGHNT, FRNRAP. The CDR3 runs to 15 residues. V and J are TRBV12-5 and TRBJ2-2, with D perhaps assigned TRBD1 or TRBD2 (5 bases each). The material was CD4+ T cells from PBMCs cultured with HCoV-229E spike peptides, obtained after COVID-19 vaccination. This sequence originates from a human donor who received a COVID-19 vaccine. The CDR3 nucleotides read TGTGCTAGTGTTCGAGGGGCGGCGAACACCGGGGAGCTGTTTTTT. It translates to CASVRGAANTGELFF.